Sequencing of this T cell receptor beta chain was carried out in a study of blood T cell repertoires in COVID-19. Study-wide context: Researchers got acute and convalescent COVID-19 samples from the United States, Italy and Spain.

V lost 4 bases, J lost 3 bases, and 7 bases stayed unmatched. CDR1 and CDR2 (germline): SGHRS, YFSETQ. The CDR3 covers 14 residues. Original data processing: The assay estimated nucleated cells by amplifying reference gene primers. Method: immunoSEQ multiplex PCR; TCRdb's copy keeps in-frame clones and lacks some. V and J calls and clone size are as listed in that table; D and trimming were resolved from the DNA. The sample records around 160,000 clones, around 82% being singletons. This chain uses TRBV5-1 with TRBJ2-7, with 7 bases fitting TRBD1. The receptor comes from a man between 60 and 75 years old with active or convalescent COVID-19. Sequenced: peripheral blood. The CDR3 DNA is TGCGCCAGCAGCCACCGACAGGGCGGCTACGAGCAGTACTTC. Translation gives CASSHRQGGYEQYF.